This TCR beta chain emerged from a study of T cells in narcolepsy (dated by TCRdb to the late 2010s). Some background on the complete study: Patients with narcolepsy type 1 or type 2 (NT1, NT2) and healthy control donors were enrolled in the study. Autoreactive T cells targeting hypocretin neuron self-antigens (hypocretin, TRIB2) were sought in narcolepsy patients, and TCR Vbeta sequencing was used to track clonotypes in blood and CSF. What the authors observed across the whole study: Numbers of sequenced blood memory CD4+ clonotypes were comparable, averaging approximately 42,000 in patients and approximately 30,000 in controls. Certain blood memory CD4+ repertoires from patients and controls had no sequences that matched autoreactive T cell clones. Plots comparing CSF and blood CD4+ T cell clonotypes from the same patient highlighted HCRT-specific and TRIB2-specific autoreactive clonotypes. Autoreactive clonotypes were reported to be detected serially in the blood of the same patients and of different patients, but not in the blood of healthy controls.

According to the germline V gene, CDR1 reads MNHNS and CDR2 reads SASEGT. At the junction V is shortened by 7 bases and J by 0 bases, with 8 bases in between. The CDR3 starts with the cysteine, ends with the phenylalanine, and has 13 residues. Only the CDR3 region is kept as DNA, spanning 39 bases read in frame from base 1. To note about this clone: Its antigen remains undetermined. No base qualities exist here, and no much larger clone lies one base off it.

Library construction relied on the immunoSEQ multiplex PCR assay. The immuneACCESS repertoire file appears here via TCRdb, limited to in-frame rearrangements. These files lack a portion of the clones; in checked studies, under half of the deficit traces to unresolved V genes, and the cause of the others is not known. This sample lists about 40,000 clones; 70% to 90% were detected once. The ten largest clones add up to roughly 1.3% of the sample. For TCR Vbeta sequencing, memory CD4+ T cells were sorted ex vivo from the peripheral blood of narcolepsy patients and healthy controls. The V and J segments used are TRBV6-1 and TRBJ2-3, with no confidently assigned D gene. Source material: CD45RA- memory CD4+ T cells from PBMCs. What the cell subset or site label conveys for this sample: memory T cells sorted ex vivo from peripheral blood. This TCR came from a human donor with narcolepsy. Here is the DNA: TGTGCCAGCACGCTGATTAGCACAGATACGCAGTATTTT. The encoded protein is CASTLISTDTQYF.